Reported below is one TCR beta chain. In the study's own analysis: The authors estimated nucleated cell counts from reference gene primer amplification. TCRdb keeps only in-frame clones here, not all; method: immunoSEQ multiplex PCR. V and J calls and clone size are those listed in that table; D and trimming were worked out from the DNA. Of about 140,000 clones listed, around 82% were seen once; the top ten hold about 8%. The entry originates in a study of blood T cell repertoires in COVID-19. Across the whole study: Acute and convalescent COVID-19 samples came from the United States, Italy and Spain. T cells, B-cell-depleted T cells, or PBMCs supplied cDNA or gDNA.

The sequence derives from a human donor in a cohort sampled during active COVID-19. Source material: peripheral blood.

The CDR3 sequence: CSAAGDEQYF. CDR3 in DNA: TGCAGTGCGGCAGGGGACGAGCAGTACTTC. The rearrangement uses TRBV20-1 and TRBJ2-7; D is perhaps TRBD1 (6 bases). Trimming pared 6 bases from V and 5 bases from J, leaving 8 bases between. In germline, CDR1 is DFQATT, CDR2 SNEGSKA (reference sequence). The CDR3 covers 10 residues.